This T cell receptor (beta chain) was sequenced for a study of OX40 agonist ivuxolimab in advanced cancers. Overall study: Every patient in dose escalation had hepatocellular carcinoma, melanoma, renal cell or head and neck cancer. Three dose-escalation patients had partial responses: one with hepatocellular carcinoma and two with cutaneous melanoma.

Sequencing was performed with immunoSEQ multiplex PCR; in TCRdb, only in-frame clones are kept and a portion is missing. Among approximately 69,000 clones listed, about four fifths were seen once. Germline V gives CDR1 LNHDA, CDR2 SQIVND (reference sequence). This CDR3 comprises 14 residues. V was trimmed by 3 bases and J by 4 bases, leaving 12 bases between them. Sample: CD4+ or CD8+ T cells sorted from blood, taken in a trial of the OX40 agonist ivuxolimab. The sequence derives from an adult with an advanced solid tumor such as melanoma, head and neck, liver or kidney cancer. This chain uses TRBV19 with TRBJ1-1; perhaps TRBD1 as D (6 bases). CDR3 residues: CASSIFEGGTEAFF. CDR3 sequence (DNA): TGTGCCAGTAGTATTTTTGAGGGGGGCACTGAAGCTTTCTTT.